The present entry profiles one T cell receptor (beta chain) with its context. This record comes from a study of graft-versus-host responses after intestinal transplantation. Across the study: Recipients across the board were started on anti-thymocyte globulin induction, then kept on tacrolimus and steroids for around 3 years.

The starting material, graft tissue, was processed to release intraepithelial and lamina propria lymphocytes. Profiling relied on immunoSEQ multiplex PCR, and the TCRdb table lists in-frame clones only, not all of them. The repertoire holds 15,000 to 17,000 clones, with around 74% as singletons. Per the germline V gene, CDR1 is GTSNPN and CDR2 is SVGIG (reference sequence). The CDR3 extends over 15 amino acids. V lost 0 bases, J lost 5 bases, and 16 bases lay in between. The rearrangement links TRBV30 to TRBJ1-1, with D tentatively TRBD1 (6 bases). The receptor comes from a human patient who received an intestinal transplant, so some T cells may come from the graft donor. This material consisted of ileum tissue, taken 14 days after transplant. Here the CDR3 DNA reads TGTGCCTGGAGTGTGATGTGGGGGCTCGGGACTGAAGCTTTCTTT. It is translated as CAWSVMWGLGTEAFF.